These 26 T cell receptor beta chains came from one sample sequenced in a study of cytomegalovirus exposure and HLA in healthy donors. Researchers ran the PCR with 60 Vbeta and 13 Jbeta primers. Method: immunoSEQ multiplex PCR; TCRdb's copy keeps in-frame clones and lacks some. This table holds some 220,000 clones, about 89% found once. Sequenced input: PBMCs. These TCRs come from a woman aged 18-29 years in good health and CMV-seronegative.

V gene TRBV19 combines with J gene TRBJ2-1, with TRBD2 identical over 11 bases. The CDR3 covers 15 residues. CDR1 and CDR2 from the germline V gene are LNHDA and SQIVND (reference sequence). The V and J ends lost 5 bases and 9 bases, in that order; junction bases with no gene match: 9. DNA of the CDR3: TGTGCCAGTAGTCCTAGCGGGGGGACTAAGGGTGAGCAGTTCTTC. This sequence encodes CASSPSGGTKGEQFF. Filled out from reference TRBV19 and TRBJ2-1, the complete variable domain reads DGGITQSPKYLFRKEGQNVTLSCEQNLNHDAMYWYRQDPGQGLRLIYYSQIVNDFQKGDIAEGYSVSREKKESFPLTVTSAQKNPTAFYLCASSPSGGTKGEQFFGPGTRLTVL.

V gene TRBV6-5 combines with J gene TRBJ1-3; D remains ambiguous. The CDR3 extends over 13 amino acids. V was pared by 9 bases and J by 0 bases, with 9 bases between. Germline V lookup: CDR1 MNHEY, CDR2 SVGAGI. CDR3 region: CASREHSGNTIYF. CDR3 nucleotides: TGTGCCAGTAGAGAGCACTCTGGAAACACCATATATTTT.

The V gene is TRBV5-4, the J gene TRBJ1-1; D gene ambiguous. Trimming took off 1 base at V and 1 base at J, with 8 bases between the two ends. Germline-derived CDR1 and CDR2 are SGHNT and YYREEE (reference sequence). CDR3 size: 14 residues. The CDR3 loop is CASSLTAGNTEAFF. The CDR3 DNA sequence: TGTGCCAGCAGCTTGACAGCGGGGAACACTGAAGCTTTCTTT.

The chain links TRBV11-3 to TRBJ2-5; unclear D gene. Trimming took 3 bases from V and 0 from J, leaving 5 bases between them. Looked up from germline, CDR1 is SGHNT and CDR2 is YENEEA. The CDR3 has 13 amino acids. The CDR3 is CASSFQYQETQYF. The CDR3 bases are TGTGCCAGCAGCTTTCAGTACCAAGAGACCCAGTACTTC.

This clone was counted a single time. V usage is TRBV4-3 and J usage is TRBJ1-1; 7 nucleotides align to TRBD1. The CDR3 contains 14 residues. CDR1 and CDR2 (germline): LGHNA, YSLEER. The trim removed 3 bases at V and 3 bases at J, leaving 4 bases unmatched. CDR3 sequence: CASSHTGADTEAFF. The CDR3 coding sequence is TGCGCCAGCAGCCATACAGGGGCGGACACTGAAGCTTTCTTT.

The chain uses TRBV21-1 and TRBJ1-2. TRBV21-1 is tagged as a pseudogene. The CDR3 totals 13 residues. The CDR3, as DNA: TGTGCCAGCAAGGGGGGGCACACCTATGGCTACACCTTC. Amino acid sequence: CASKGGHTYGYTF.

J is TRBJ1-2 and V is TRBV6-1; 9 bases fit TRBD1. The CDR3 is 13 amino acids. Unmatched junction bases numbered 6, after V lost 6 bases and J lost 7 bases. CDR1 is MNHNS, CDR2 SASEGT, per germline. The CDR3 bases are TGTGCCAGCAGCGGGGGGACAGGGCCTGGCTACACCTTC. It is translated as CASSGGTGPGYTF.

CDR3 loop: CASSHSGTGEHEQYF. The CDR3 DNA follows: TGTGCCAGCAGTCATTCGGGGACAGGGGAACACGAGCAGTACTTC. This chain joins TRBV4-2 and TRBJ2-5, with 10 bases lining up with TRBD1. The J call may be in error: the DNA end matches TRBJ2-7 better. The V gene's germline CDR1 is LGHNA and CDR2 YNFKEQ. CDR3 length equals 15 residues.

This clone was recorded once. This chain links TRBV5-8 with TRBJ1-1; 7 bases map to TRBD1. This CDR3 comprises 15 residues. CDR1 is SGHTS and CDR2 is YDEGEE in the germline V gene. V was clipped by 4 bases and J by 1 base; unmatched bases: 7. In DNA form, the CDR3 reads TGTGCCAGCAGCACCGGGACAGTGCCGAACACTGAAGCTTTCTTT. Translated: CASSTGTVPNTEAFF.

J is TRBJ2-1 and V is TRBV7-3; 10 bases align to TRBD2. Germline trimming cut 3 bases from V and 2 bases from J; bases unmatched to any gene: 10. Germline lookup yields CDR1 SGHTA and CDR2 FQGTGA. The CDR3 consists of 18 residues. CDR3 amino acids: CASSFPSGSSSTYNEQFF. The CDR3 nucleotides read TGTGCCAGCAGCTTCCCTAGCGGGAGTTCTTCAACCTACAATGAGCAGTTCTTC. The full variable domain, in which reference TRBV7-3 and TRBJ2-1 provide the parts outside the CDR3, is GAGVSQTPSNKVTEKGKYVELRCDPISGHTALYWYRQSLGQGPEFLIYFQGTGAADDSGLPNDRFFAVRPEGSVSTLKIQRTERGDSAVYLCASSFPSGSSSTYNEQFFGPGTRLTVL.

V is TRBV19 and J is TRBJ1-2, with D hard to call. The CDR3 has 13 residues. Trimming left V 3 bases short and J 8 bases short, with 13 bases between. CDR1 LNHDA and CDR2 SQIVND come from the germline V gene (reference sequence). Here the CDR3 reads CASSINHRGGYTF. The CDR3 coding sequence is TGTGCCAGTAGTATTAACCACCGAGGGGGCTACACCTTC.

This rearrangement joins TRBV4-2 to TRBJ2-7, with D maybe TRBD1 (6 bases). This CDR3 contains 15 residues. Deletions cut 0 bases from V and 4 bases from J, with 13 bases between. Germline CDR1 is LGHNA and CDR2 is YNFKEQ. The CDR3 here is CASSQEGARGYEQYF. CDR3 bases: TGTGCCAGCAGCCAAGAGGGGGCGCGAGGTTACGAGCAGTACTTC.

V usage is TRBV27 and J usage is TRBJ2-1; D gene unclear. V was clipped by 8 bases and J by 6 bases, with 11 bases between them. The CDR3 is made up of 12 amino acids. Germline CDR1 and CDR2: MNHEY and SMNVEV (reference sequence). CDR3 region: CASSTLANEQFF. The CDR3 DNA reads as TGTGCCAGCTCGACTTTAGCCAATGAGCAGTTCTTC.

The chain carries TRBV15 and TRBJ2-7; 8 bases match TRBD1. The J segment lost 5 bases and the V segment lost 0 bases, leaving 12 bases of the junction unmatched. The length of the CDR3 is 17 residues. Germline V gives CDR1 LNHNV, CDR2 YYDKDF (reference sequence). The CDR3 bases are TGTGCCACCAGCAGAGAGGCAGGGGGCGCGATTTCCCACGAGCAGTACTTC. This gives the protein CATSREAGGAISHEQYF.

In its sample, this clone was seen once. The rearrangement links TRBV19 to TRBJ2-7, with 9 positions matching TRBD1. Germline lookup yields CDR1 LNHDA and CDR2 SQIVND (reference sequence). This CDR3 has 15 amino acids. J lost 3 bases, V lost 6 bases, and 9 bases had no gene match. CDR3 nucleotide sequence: TGTGCCAGTAGCGAAGGGACAGGGCCTCTCTACGAGCAGTACTTC. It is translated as CASSEGTGPLYEQYF.

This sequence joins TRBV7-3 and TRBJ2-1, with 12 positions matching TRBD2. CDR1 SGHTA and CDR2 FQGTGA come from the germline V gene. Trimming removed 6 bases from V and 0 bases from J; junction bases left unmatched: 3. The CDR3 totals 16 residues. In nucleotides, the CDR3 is TGTGCCAGCAGTCCGACTAGCGGGAGCTCCTACAATGAGCAGTTCTTC. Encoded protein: CASSPTSGSSYNEQFF.

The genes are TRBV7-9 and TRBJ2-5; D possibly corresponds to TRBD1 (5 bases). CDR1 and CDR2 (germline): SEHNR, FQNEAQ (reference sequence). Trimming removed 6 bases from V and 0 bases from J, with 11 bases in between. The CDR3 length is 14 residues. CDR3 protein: CASSHDRHQETQYF. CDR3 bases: TGTGCCAGCAGTCACGACAGACACCAAGAGACCCAGTACTTC.

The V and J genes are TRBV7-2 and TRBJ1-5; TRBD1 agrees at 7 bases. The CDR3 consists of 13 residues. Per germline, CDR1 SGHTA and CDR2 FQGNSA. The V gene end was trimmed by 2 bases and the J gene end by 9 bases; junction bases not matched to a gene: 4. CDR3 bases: TGTGCCAGCAGCTTAATAGGGGGCGTGCCCCAGCATTTT. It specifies CASSLIGGVPQHF.

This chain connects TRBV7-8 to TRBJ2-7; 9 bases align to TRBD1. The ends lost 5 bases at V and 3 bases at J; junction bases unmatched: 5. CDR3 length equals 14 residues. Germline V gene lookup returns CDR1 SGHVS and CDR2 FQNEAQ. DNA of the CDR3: TGTGCCAGCAGCATGGGGACAGGGATCTACGAGCAGTACTTC. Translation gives CASSMGTGIYEQYF.

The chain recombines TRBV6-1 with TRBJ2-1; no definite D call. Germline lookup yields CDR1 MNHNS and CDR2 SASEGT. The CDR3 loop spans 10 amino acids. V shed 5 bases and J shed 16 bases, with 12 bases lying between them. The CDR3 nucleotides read TGTGCCAGCAGTCCGTCGGGTGATTTCTTC. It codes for CASSPSGDFF.

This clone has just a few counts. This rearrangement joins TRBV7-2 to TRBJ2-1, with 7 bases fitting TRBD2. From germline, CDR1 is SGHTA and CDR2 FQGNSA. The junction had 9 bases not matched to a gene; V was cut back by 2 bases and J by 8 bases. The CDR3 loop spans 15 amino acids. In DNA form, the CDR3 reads TGTGCCAGCAGCTTACCCGCGGGAGCCTGGGATGAGCAGTTCTTC. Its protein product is CASSLPAGAWDEQFF.

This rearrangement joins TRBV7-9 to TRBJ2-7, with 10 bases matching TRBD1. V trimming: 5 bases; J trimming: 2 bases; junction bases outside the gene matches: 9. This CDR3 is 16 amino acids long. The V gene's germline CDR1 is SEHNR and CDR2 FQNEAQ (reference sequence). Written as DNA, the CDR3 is TGTGCCAGCAGCAAAGTCCTAGGGACAGGGGCCTACGAGCAGTACTTC. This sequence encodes CASSKVLGTGAYEQYF.

The CDR3 region is CASWAGGEQFF. CDR3 coding DNA: TGTGCCAGCTGGGCTGGAGGCGAGCAGTTCTTC. The V call is TRBV7-2, the J call TRBJ2-1; TRBD2 might be the D (5 bases). The CDR3 sequence is 11 residues long. Germline V gene sequence: CDR1 SGHTA, CDR2 FQGNSA. V dropped 8 bases and J dropped 10 bases, with 12 bases sitting between them.

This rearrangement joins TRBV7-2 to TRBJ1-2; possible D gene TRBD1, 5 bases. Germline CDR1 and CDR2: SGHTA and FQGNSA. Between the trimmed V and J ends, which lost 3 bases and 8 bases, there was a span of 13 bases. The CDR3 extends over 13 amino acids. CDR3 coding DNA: TGTGCCAGCAGCTTTACAGGCAACAGAGGCTACACCTTC. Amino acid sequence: CASSFTGNRGYTF.

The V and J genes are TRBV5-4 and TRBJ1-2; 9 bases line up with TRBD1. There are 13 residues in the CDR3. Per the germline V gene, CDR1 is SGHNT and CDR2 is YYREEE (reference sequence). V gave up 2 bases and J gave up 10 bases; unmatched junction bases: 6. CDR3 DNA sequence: TGTGCCAGCAGCTTTGATAGACAGGGGGTCTACACCTTC. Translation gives CASSFDRQGVYTF.

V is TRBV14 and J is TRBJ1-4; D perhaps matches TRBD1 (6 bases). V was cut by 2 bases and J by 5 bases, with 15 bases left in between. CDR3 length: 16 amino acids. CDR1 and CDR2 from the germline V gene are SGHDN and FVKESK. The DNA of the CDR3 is TGTGCCAGCAGCCAAACCGTGTGGACAGAAAATGAAAAACTGTTTTTT. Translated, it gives CASSQTVWTENEKLFF. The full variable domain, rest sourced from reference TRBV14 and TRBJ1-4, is EAGVTQFPSHSVIEKGQTVTLRCDPISGHDNLYWYRRVMGKEIKFLLHFVKESKQDESGMPNNRFLAERTGGTYSTLKVQPAELEDSGVYFCASSQTVWTENEKLFFGSGTQLSVL.